This TCR beta chain was captured by sequencing in a study of blood T cell repertoires in COVID-19. TCRdb's table, derived via immunoSEQ multiplex PCR, lists solely in-frame clones and lacks some. The table records 200,000 to 250,000 clones, 86% of them present only once. Germline V gene sequence: CDR1 PRHDT, CDR2 FYEKMQ (reference sequence). V dropped 5 bases and J dropped 0 bases, with 5 bases sitting between them. This CDR3 has 12 amino acids. This rearrangement joins TRBV13 to TRBJ2-7; D is uncertain. The TCR was taken from a woman aged 50 to 60 with COVID-19, enrolled during active disease. Sequencing was performed on peripheral blood. DNA of the CDR3: TGTGCCAGCAGCCCTAGCTCCTACGAGCAGTACTTC. Protein sequence: CASSPSSYEQYF.